This T cell receptor (beta chain) was observed in a study of CD8 T cells in ankylosing spondylitis. Study findings and constraints: Certain motif variants had earlier been reported in reactive arthritis synovial fluid and blood. About 8 highly homologous variants made up a TCR beta motif, and this motif appeared characteristic of ankylosing spondylitis blood.

This clonotype was recorded once. Its antigen is still unknown. A read error is possible here, since a much larger clone lies one base away. V lost 7 bases to trimming and J lost 2 bases, with 24 bases between them. The CDR3 spans 17 residues. In making TCR beta libraries, quantitative 5'-RACE with molecular barcodes was used. TCRdb itself ran the 5' RACE reads through MiXCR, one entry per CDR3 protein. The repertoire holds 500,000 or so distinct CDR3 sequences, less than 6% seen once, with roughly 3.5% in the top ten. The sequencing sample was made of blood, either unsorted or a sorted T cell fraction (not recorded which). The chain couples TRBV5-7 to TRBJ1-2; D possibly corresponds to TRBD1 (6 bases). TRBV5-7 is annotated as an ORF whose role is uncertain. The TCR originated in a male donor with ankylosing spondylitis. As DNA, the CDR3 is TGTGCCAGCGGCTGGGCCGGCGGCAGGGGAGGGAACTATGGCTACACCTTC. It codes for CASGWAGGRGGNYGYTF.